The 17 T cell receptor beta chains below were found in one sample sequenced in a study of T and B cells in COVID-19 patients (dated by TCRdb to 2020 to 2021). Genomic DNA extracted from blood was used in amounts of about 220-550 ng for amplification of TRB repertoires. The reads were generated on an Illumina MiSeq. Multiplex PCR with BIOMED2 TRB-A/B primer pools was used to amplify TRB rearrangements. In-frame beta chains were kept once TCRdb had trimmed the public reads at Q25 with fastp and called clones with MiXCR. Each entry is one CDR3 protein sequence, shown with its most common DNA and genes. Here the sample has about 3,800 distinct CDR3 sequences; under 30% occur a single time. Of the sample, around 28% is held by the ten largest clones. Sequencing was performed on blood. Receptors were obtained from a human donor with active COVID-19.

The J gene is TRBJ1-2, the V gene TRBV14; no definite D call. Trimming removed 4 bases from V and 2 bases from J, with 11 bases in between. CDR3 length equals 14 residues. Germline V gives CDR1 SGHDN, CDR2 FVKESK. The CDR3 coding sequence is TGTGCCAGCAGCCGAGAGGGCCAAAACTATGGCTACACCTTC. It is translated as CASSREGQNYGYTF.

The CDR3 DNA sequence: TGTGCCAGCAGTTACTTGGGGGGACTAGCGGGGGGGTTTCATTACAATGAGCAGTTCTTC. Translating gives CASSYLGGLAGGFHYNEQFF. The rearrangement links TRBV6-5 to TRBJ2-1; 16 bases fit TRBD2. Germline V lookup: CDR1 MNHEY, CDR2 SVGAGI. Trimming removed 1 base from V and 4 bases from J; junction bases left unmatched: 10. The CDR3 loop spans 20 amino acids.

The V gene is TRBV19, the J gene TRBJ2-7, with 9 nucleotides matching TRBD1. Germline trimming cut 7 bases from V and 2 bases from J; bases unmatched to any gene: 9. The CDR3 spans 15 residues. Germline V lookup: CDR1 LNHDA, CDR2 SQIVND (reference sequence). The CDR3 sequence is CASMEQQGAAYEQYF. The CDR3 coding sequence is TGTGCCAGTATGGAACAACAGGGGGCGGCCTACGAGCAGTACTTC.

This clonotype occurred a few times. The rearrangement links TRBV4-2 to TRBJ1-4; no clear D. The CDR3 is 14 residues long. The ends were cut back, 4 bases at V and 8 bases at J, with 14 bases in the middle. The germline CDR1 and CDR2 sequences are LGHNA and YNFKEQ. DNA for the CDR3: TGTGCCAGCAGCCCTGGCGGCCGTCCGGAAAAACTGTTTTTT. This encodes CASSPGGRPEKLFF.

This clonotype is judged medium-sized. V and J are TRBV19 and TRBJ1-5, with D possibly TRBD1 on 6 matching bases. The V gene lost 10 bases and the J gene lost 1 base, with 14 bases spanning the gap. The CDR3 loop spans 14 amino acids. Looked up from germline, CDR1 is LNHDA and CDR2 is SQIVND (reference sequence). The CDR3 region has the DNA TGTGCCACCTCGGTTAGGGGGAGCAATCAGCCCCAGCATTTT. Translated: CATSVRGSNQPQHF.

In its sample, this clonotype was seen a few times. The chain employs TRBV11-3 and TRBJ2-5; D unresolved. The CDR3 extends over 15 amino acids. Germline V gene lookup returns CDR1 SGHNT and CDR2 YENEEA. The CDR3 sequence is CVRSRVYSDPETQYF. The CDR3 nucleotides are TGTGTCAGAAGCCGCGTCTACAGCGACCCAGAGACCCAGTACTTC.

This clonotype is judged medium-sized. CDR3 sequence (DNA): TGTGCCAGCAGTGAGGGCGGGGGGGCCGATGAGCAGTTCTTC. It yields the protein CASSEGGGADEQFF. V usage is TRBV6-4 and J usage is TRBJ2-1; 9 nucleotides match TRBD2. V shed 3 bases, J shed 8 bases, and the junction held 5 bases outside the gene matches. Germline-derived CDR1 and CDR2 are MRHNA and SNTAGT. This CDR3 contains 14 residues.

This clonotype is judged large. This CDR3 is CATGTLSGANVLTF. The CDR3 DNA is TGTGCGACCGGGACGCTATCTGGGGCCAACGTCCTGACTTTC. V and J are TRBV19 and TRBJ2-6; D is perhaps TRBD1 or TRBD2 (5 bases each). The CDR3 extends over 14 amino acids. Germline assignment: CDR1 LNHDA and CDR2 SQIVND (reference sequence).

This clonotype has only a few counts. The gene calls are TRBV20-1 and TRBJ1-1, with 8 bases matching TRBD1. J gave up 1 base and V 5 bases, and 0 bases lay outside the gene matches. The CDR3 is 12 amino acids. Germline lookup yields CDR1 DFQATT and CDR2 SNEGSKA (reference sequence). As DNA, the CDR3 is TGCAGTGCTGACAGGGGGAACACTGAAGCTTTCTTT. Protein: CSADRGNTEAFF.

This clonotype was seen repeatedly, ten times or more. CDR3 sequence reads: CASSPGRANTGELFF. In DNA, the CDR3 is TGCGCCAGCAGCCCGGGGAGGGCGAACACCGGGGAGCTGTTTTTT. V usage is TRBV5-1 and J usage is TRBJ2-2, with TRBD2 matching over 7 bases. Trimming removed 4 bases from V and 0 bases from J; junction bases left unmatched: 3. This CDR3 contains 15 residues. The germline V gene encodes CDR1 SGHRS and CDR2 YFSETQ.

In this sample, this clonotype turned up many times. Here the CDR3 DNA reads TGTGCCAGCAGCTCGTCTTGGGAGCAGTTCTTC. Translated, it gives CASSSSWEQFF. The J gene is TRBJ2-1, the V gene TRBV7-9; no clear D gene. CDR1 and CDR2 from the germline V gene are SEHNR and FQNEAQ (reference sequence). The CDR3 spans 11 residues. Between the trimmed V and J ends, which lost 4 bases and 10 bases, there was a span of 8 bases.

The CDR3 bases are TGTGCCAGCAGCCTTTACACCGGGGAGCTGTTTTTT. This gives the protein CASSLYTGELFF. The gene calls are TRBV11-3 and TRBJ2-2; D remains ambiguous. The length of the CDR3 is 12 residues. Trimming left V 5 bases short and J 3 bases short, with 4 bases between. Germline V gene data show CDR1 as SGHNT and CDR2 as YENEEA. Using reference TRBV11-3 and TRBJ2-2 for the parts outside the CDR3, the full variable domain is EAGVVQSPRYKIIEKKQPVAFWCNPISGHNTLYWYLQNLGQGPELLIRYENEEAVDDSQLPKDRFSAERLKGVDSTLKIQPAELGDSAVYLCASSLYTGELFFGEGSRLTVL.

This clonotype is medium-sized within its sample. The chain couples TRBV27 to TRBJ2-1, with D perhaps given as TRBD1 or TRBD2 (6 bases each). Trimming cost V 2 bases and J 10 bases, with 21 bases left between them. The CDR3 has 16 residues. CDR1 and CDR2 from the germline V gene are MNHEY and SMNVEV (reference sequence). The CDR3 here is CASSLEGLGGFREQFF. CDR3 sequence (DNA): TGTGCCAGCAGTTTAGAGGGACTTGGGGGCTTCAGGGAGCAGTTCTTC.

This clonotype is termed medium-sized. This chain connects TRBV13 to TRBJ2-1; 9 bases fit TRBD2. The germline gives CDR1 PRHDT, CDR2 FYEKMQ (reference sequence). With V trimmed by 2 bases and J by 5 bases, 10 bases remained unmatched. CDR3 length: 17 residues. The CDR3 sequence: CASSLPQGLALNNEQFF. For the CDR3, the DNA is TGTGCCAGCAGCTTACCCCAGGGACTAGCATTAAACAATGAGCAGTTCTTC.

This clonotype was observed many times. This sequence joins TRBV18 and TRBJ1-6; no definite D call. Trimming took off 3 bases at V and 0 bases at J, with 9 bases between the two ends. The CDR3 is made up of 16 amino acids. Germline V gene data show CDR1 as KGHSH and CDR2 as LQKENI. The CDR3 region is CASSPRPSSYNSPLHF. In DNA form, the CDR3 reads TGTGCCAGCTCACCCCGGCCAAGCTCCTATAATTCACCCCTCCACTTT.

The V gene is TRBV6-5, the J gene TRBJ2-1, with 9 nucleotides matching TRBD2. Germline V lookup: CDR1 MNHEY, CDR2 SVGAGI. This CDR3 comprises 15 residues. V trimming: 6 bases; J trimming: 2 bases; junction bases outside the gene matches: 5. CDR3 region: CASRRQRGAYNEQFF. CDR3 DNA sequence: TGTGCCAGCAGGCGACAGCGGGGGGCCTACAATGAGCAGTTCTTC.

This clonotype was detected many times. This chain links TRBV27 with TRBJ1-1, with TRBD1 as a possible D gene (5 bases). Deletions cut 6 bases from V and 3 bases from J, with 11 bases between. The CDR3 extends over 13 amino acids. CDR1 is MNHEY, CDR2 SMNVEV, per germline (reference sequence). CDR3 residues: CASSKQGDTEAFF. The CDR3 DNA reads as TGTGCCAGCAGCAAACAAGGGGACACTGAAGCTTTCTTT.